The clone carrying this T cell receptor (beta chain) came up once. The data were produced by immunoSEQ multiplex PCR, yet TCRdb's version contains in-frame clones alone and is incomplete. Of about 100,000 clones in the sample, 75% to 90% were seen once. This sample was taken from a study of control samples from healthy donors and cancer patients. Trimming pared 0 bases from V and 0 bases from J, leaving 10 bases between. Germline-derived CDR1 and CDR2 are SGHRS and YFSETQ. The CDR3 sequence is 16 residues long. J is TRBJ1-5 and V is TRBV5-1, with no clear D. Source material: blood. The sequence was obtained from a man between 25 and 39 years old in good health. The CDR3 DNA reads TGCGCCAGCAGCTTGGGGGGTGCGAATAGCAATCAGCCCCAGCATTTT. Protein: CASSLGGANSNQPQHF.